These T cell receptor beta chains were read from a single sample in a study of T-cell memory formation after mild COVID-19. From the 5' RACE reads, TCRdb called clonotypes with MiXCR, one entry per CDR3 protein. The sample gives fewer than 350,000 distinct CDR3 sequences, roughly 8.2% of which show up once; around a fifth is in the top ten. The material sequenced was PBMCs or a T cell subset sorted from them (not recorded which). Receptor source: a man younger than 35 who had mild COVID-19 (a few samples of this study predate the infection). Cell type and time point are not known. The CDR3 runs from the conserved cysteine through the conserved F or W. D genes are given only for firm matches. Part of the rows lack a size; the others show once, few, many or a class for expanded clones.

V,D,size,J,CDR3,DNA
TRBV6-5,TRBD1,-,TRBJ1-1,CASRMDRGTEAFF,TGTGCCAGCAGAATGGACAGGGGCACTGAAGCTTTCTTT
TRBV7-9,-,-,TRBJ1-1,CASSLEGHGGAFF,TGTGCCAGCAGCTTAGAAGGACACGGGGGAGCTTTCTTT
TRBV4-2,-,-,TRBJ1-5,CASSHKGGGGQPQHF,TGTGCCAGCAGCCATAAAGGGGGGGGCGGTCAGCCCCAGCATTTT
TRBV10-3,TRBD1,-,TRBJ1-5,CAISESIRGGSNQPQHF,TGTGCCATCAGTGAGTCAATCAGGGGGGGCAGTAATCAGCCCCAGCATTTT
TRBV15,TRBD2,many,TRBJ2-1,CATRSKRGSSYNEQFF,TGTGCCACCAGGTCGAAGCGGGGGAGTTCCTACAATGAGCAGTTCTTC
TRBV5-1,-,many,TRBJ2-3,CASSLVPGSTDTQYF,TGCGCCAGCAGCTTGGTTCCGGGGTCAACAGATACGCAGTATTTT
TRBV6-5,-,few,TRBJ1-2,CASSQRKSGGGYGYTF,TGTGCCAGCAGTCAGCGAAAATCCGGGGGTGGCTATGGCTACACCTTC
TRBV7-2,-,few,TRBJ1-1,CASSLAGTANTEAFF,TGTGCCAGCAGCTTAGCCGGGACGGCGAACACTGAAGCTTTCTTT
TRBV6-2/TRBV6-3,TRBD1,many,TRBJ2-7,CASNLNPGQPYEQYF,TGTGCCAGCAACCTCAACCCGGGACAGCCCTACGAGCAGTACTTC
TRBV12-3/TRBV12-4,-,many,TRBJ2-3,CASSSHDSGRTDTQYF,TGTGCCAGCAGTTCACACGATAGCGGACGCACAGATACGCAGTATTTT
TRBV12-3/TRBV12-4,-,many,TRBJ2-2,CASSTYRATGELFF,TGTGCCAGCAGTACCTACAGGGCCACCGGGGAGCTGTTTTTT
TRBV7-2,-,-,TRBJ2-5,CASSLGGGEQETQYF,TGTGCCAGCAGCTTAGGGGGCGGGGAGCAAGAGACCCAGTACTTC
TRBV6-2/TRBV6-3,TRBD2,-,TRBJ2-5,CASSYRGLAGSETQYF,TGTGCCAGCAGTTACAGAGGTCTAGCGGGGAGCGAGACCCAGTACTTC
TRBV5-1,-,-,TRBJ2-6,CASSLVGDSSGANVLTF,TGCGCCAGCAGCTTGGTAGGGGACTCTTCTGGGGCCAACGTCCTGACTTTC
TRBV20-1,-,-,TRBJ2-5,CSAPGLAGTQYF,TGCAGTGCTCCAGGACTGGCCGGGACCCAGTACTTC
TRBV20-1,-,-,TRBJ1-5,CSAPVGEHQPQHF,TGCAGTGCTCCGGTTGGGGAACATCAGCCCCAGCATTTT
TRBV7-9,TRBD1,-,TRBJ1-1,CASSLSGGPEAFF,TGTGCCAGCAGTCTTTCAGGGGGTCCTGAAGCTTTCTTT
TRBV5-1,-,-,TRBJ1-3,CASRDVGNTIYF,TGCGCCAGCCGGGACGTCGGAAACACCATATATTTT
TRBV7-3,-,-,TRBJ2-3,CASSITGDSDTQYF,TGTGCCAGCAGCATTACAGGGGACTCAGATACGCAGTATTTT
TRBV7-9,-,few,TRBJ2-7,CASSFSGQSLEQYF,TGTGCCAGCAGCTTTTCGGGACAATCTTTGGAGCAGTACTTC
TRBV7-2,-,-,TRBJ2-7,CASDRGSNYAHEQYF,TGTGCCAGCGATAGGGGGTCTAATTATGCGCACGAGCAGTACTTC
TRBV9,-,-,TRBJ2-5,CASSVEGGGQPIAQYF,TGTGCCAGCAGCGTAGAGGGGGGGGGACAGCCCATTGCCCAGTACTTC
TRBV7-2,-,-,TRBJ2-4,CASSFRLAKNIQYF,TGTGCCAGCAGCTTTAGACTAGCCAAAAACATTCAGTACTTC
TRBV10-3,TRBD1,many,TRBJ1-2,CAISALEGAYGYTF,TGTGCCATCAGTGCCTTGGAGGGGGCTTATGGCTACACCTTC
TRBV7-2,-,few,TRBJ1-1,CASSSFPGSGTEAFF,TGTGCCAGCAGCTCTTTCCCTGGATCCGGGACTGAAGCTTTCTTT
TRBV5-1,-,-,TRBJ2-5,CASSLPGTGQETQYF,TGCGCCAGCAGCTTGCCCGGGACTGGCCAAGAGACCCAGTACTTC
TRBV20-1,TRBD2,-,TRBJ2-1,CSAHPDSGGDYNEQFF,TGCAGTGCTCACCCTGATAGCGGGGGGGATTACAATGAGCAGTTCTTC
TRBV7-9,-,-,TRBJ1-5,CASSPPGTNQPQHF,TGTGCCAGCAGCCCGCCGGGTACCAATCAGCCCCAGCATTTT
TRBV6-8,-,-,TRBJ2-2,CASLEGPENTGELFF,TGTGCCAGTCTTGAGGGGCCGGAAAACACCGGGGAGCTGTTTTTT
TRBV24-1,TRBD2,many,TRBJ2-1,CATSDLLAGGINEQFF,TGTGCCACCAGTGATTTGCTGGCCGGGGGGATTAATGAGCAGTTCTTC
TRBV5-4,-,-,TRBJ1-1,CASSLDRKIMNTEAFF,TGTGCCAGCAGCTTGGACCGGAAAATTATGAACACTGAAGCTTTCTTT
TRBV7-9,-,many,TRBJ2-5,CASSSWDGQETQYF,TGTGCCAGCAGCTCCTGGGACGGCCAAGAGACCCAGTACTTC
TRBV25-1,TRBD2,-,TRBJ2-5,CASGGLQQETQYF,TGTGCCAGCGGGGGACTACAACAAGAGACCCAGTACTTC
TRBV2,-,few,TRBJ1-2,CASSENGIPYGYTF,TGTGCCAGCAGTGAAAATGGGATCCCCTATGGCTACACCTTC
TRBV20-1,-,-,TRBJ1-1,CSARDGRDTEAFF,TGCAGTGCTAGAGATGGGAGGGACACTGAAGCTTTCTTT
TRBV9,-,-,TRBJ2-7,CASAGDRQYEQYF,TGTGCCAGTGCAGGGGATCGGCAATACGAGCAGTACTTC
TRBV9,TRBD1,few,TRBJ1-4,CASSPRGQGGQKLFF,TGTGCCAGCAGCCCCCGGGGGCAGGGGGGCCAAAAACTGTTTTTT
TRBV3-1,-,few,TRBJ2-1,CASSQGERGGTQFF,TGTGCCAGCAGCCAAGGAGAAAGGGGGGGGACGCAGTTCTTC
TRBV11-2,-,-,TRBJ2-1,CASRIRGPYNEQFF,TGTGCCAGCAGAATCCGGGGGCCCTACAATGAGCAGTTCTTC
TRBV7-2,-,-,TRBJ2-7,CASAATEDTAYEQYF,TGTGCCAGCGCGGCTACCGAGGACACTGCCTACGAGCAGTACTTC
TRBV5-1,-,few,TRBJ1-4,CASSLTPGPKEKLFF,TGCGCCAGCAGCTTAACGCCAGGTCCAAAAGAAAAACTGTTTTTT
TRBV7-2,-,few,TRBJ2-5,CASSPSLVGGETQYF,TGTGCCAGCAGCCCCAGCCTAGTTGGCGGAGAGACCCAGTACTTC
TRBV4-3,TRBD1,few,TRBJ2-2,CASSQGTGGRAGELFF,TGCGCCAGCAGCCAGGGGACAGGGGGCCGGGCCGGGGAGCTGTTTTTT
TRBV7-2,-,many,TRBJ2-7,CASSLVSADNYEQYF,TGTGCCAGCAGCTTAGTCTCTGCAGACAACTACGAGCAGTACTTC
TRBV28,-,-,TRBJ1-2,CASSLVRGGYTF,TGTGCCAGCAGTTTAGTGAGGGGTGGCTACACCTTC
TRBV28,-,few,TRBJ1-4,CASRGSTNEKLFF,TGTGCCAGCCGGGGCTCAACTAATGAAAAACTGTTTTTT
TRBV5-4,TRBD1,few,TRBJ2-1,CASSLITGGSNEQFF,TGTGCCAGCAGCTTGATCACAGGGGGGAGCAATGAGCAGTTCTTC
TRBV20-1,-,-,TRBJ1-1,CSARGGMDTEAFF,TGCAGTGCTAGGGGTGGGATGGACACTGAAGCTTTCTTT
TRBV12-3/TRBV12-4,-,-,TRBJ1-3,CASSLQSSGNTIYF,TGTGCCAGCAGTCTACAGAGCTCTGGAAACACCATATATTTT
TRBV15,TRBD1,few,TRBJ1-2,CATSRDLGGRGLKGYTF,TGTGCCACCAGCAGAGATCTCGGGGGCAGGGGGCTGAAAGGCTACACCTTC
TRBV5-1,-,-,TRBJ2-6,CASSAPSSGANVLTF,TGCGCCAGCAGCGCCCCAAGCTCTGGGGCCAACGTCCTGACTTTC
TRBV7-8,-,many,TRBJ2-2,CASSTILASGELFF,TGTGCCAGCAGCACGATTCTAGCATCCGGGGAGCTGTTTTTT
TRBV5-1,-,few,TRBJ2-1,CASSPAGGHLFF,TGCGCCAGCAGCCCGGCTGGTGGGCATCTCTTCTTC
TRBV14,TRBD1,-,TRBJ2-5,CASSQDWDSPETQYF,TGTGCCAGCAGCCAAGACTGGGACAGTCCCGAGACCCAGTACTTC
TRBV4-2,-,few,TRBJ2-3,CASQATARDPDTQYF,TGTGCCAGCCAAGCGACTGCGCGAGATCCAGATACGCAGTATTTT